This T cell receptor (beta chain) originates from a study of identical twins. TCRdb recomputed calls from the 5' RACE reads with MiXCR, one row per CDR3 protein. The sample lists some 790,000 distinct CDR3 sequences; about 20% were seen once. This CDR3 comprises 15 residues. V dropped 4 bases and J dropped 4 bases, with 14 bases sitting between them. Germline lookup yields CDR1 KGHSH and CDR2 LQKENI. This sample was shared with a second study, whose subject was T cells expressing NK-cell markers.

The source is a woman aged 18-30 years in good health. The chain couples TRBV18 to TRBJ1-3; no reliable D call. Material for sequencing was PBMCs. The CDR3 sequence: CASSRSLVGGNTIYF. The CDR3 DNA is TGTGCCAGCTCACGGTCCCTGGTGGGAGGAAACACCATATATTTT.